The rows below give T cell receptor beta chains drawn from one sample of a study of blood T cell repertoires in COVID-19. Clones were sequenced by immunoSEQ multiplex PCR, and TCRdb holds only the in-frame ones, with some missing. The sample holds tens of thousands of clones, around nine tenths seen once. The sample comprised peripheral blood. The receptors originated from a man between 65 and 80 years old with active or convalescent COVID-19. Each CDR3 is given with its conserved first and last residue. D genes are given only for firm matches. Not all rows give a size; the values are once, few, many and, for expanded clones, a class.

TRBJ1-5 - TRBV19 - CASSKVQVLSNQPQHF TGTGCCAGTAGCAAAGTACAGGTTCTTAGCAATCAGCCCCAGCATTTT
TRBJ1-4 TRBD1 TRBV7-2 - CASSSRDRGLLFF TGTGCCAGCAGCTCCCGGGACAGGGGATTACTGTTTTTT
TRBJ1-5 - TRBV20-1 - CSASTGVGGNQPQHF TGCAGTGCTAGTACAGGAGTTGGGGGCAATCAGCCCCAGCATTTT
TRBJ2-5 - TRBV7-6 - CASSSTGETQYF TGTGCCAGCAGCTCGACGGGGGAGACCCAGTACTTC
TRBJ2-1 TRBD1 TRBV5-6 - CASSWAGQGNEQFF TGTGCCAGCAGCTGGGCGGGACAGGGCAATGAGCAGTTCTTC
TRBJ2-2 TRBD2 TRBV11-2 - CASSLEYGLAGQGGELFF TGTGCCAGCAGCTTAGAGTATGGCCTAGCGGGTCAAGGGGGGGAGCTGTTTTTT
TRBJ1-5 - TRBV5-1 - CASSPGGNSNQPQHF TGCGCCAGCAGCCCCGGGGGGAATAGCAATCAGCCCCAGCATTTT
TRBJ2-3 - TRBV2 - CASSDRAGTQYF TGTGCCAGCAGTGATCGAGCAGGTACGCAGTATTTT
TRBJ1-1 - TRBV12-3/TRBV12-4 - CASSLGQNTEAFF TGTGCCAGCAGTTTGGGGCAGAACACTGAAGCTTTCTTT
TRBJ2-2 - TRBV9 once CASSVGTVTGELFF TGTGCCAGCAGCGTAGGTACAGTCACCGGGGAGCTGTTTTTT
TRBJ2-3 - TRBV2 - CASTSATPRDTQYF TGTGCCAGCACTAGCGCTACTCCCCGCGATACGCAGTATTTT
TRBJ2-3 TRBD2 TRBV5-6 - CASSLVSSGRTDTQYF TGTGCCAGCAGCTTGGTATCTAGCGGGAGGACTGATACGCAGTATTTT
TRBJ1-1 TRBD1 TRBV7-9 - CASSPTGDTEAFF TGTGCCAGCAGCCCGACAGGGGACACTGAAGCTTTCTTT
TRBJ1-1 - TRBV19 - CASSMTRVYTEAFF TGTGCCAGTAGTATGACCAGGGTTTACACTGAAGCTTTCTTT
TRBJ2-3 - TRBV5-5 - CASSPGSAVWDTQYF TGTGCCAGCAGCCCCGGGTCAGCGGTGTGGGATACGCAGTATTTT
TRBJ1-2 TRBD1 TRBV5-1 - CASSLGQGRISRGYTF TGCGCCAGCAGCCTAGGACAGGGGCGTATTTCGCGTGGCTACACCTTC
TRBJ2-5 - TRBV7-8 - CASSLGGQETQYF TGTGCCAGCAGCTTAGGAGGGCAGGAGACCCAGTACTTC
TRBJ2-2 TRBD1 TRBV5-1 - CASSPGQGAGELFF TGCGCCAGCAGCCCGGGACAGGGGGCCGGGGAGCTGTTTTTT
TRBJ1-2 - TRBV7-6 once CASSLVRDFNYGYTF TGTGCCAGCAGCTTAGTTCGAGATTTTAACTATGGCTACACCTTC
TRBJ1-5 - TRBV7-2 - CASSFILPTHLRNQPQHF TGTGCCAGCAGCTTTATTCTTCCTACCCACCTCCGCAATCAGCCCCAGCATTTT
TRBJ1-1 - TRBV2 - CASRDHDSVNTEAFF TGTGCCAGCAGGGACCATGACAGTGTGAACACTGAAGCTTTCTTT
TRBJ2-7 - TRBV14 - CASSHPGRGQNFYEQYF TGTGCCAGCAGCCACCCAGGCAGGGGACAAAACTTCTACGAGCAGTACTTC
TRBJ2-5 TRBD2 TRBV19 - CASSIWMRGTSGRAGETQYF TGTGCCAGTAGTATATGGATGAGAGGGACTAGCGGGAGGGCGGGGGAGACCCAGTACTTC
TRBJ2-1 TRBD2 TRBV2 - CASTPLAGPPNEQFF TGTGCCAGCACCCCGCTAGCGGGGCCCCCCAATGAGCAGTTCTTC
TRBJ1-1 - TRBV7-2 once CASSLIVGKEAFF TGTGCCAGCAGCTTAATAGTCGGGAAAGAAGCTTTCTTT
TRBJ2-5 - TRBV12-5 - CASGFRLFGGAAVEETQYF TGTGCTAGTGGTTTTAGGTTATTTGGGGGGGCGGCGGTAGAAGAGACCCAGTACTTC
TRBJ2-1 TRBD2 TRBV6-4 - CATSPVVGGSNEQFF TGTGCCACCAGCCCGGTTGTGGGCGGGAGCAATGAGCAGTTCTTC
TRBJ2-7 - TRBV11-1 once CASSLAPTGNYEQYF TGTGCCAGCAGCTTAGCCCCTACAGGGAACTACGAGCAGTACTTC
TRBJ1-4 - TRBV28 - CASSSYWTDLNEKLFF TGTGCCAGCAGTTCTTATTGGACAGACCTTAATGAAAAACTGTTTTTT
TRBJ1-5 - TRBV28 - CASSADSLNQPQHF TGTGCCAGCAGTGCGGACAGCCTCAATCAGCCCCAGCATTTT
TRBJ1-2 TRBD1 TRBV19 - CASSGAGGVQNPGYTF TGTGCCAGTAGTGGGGCAGGGGGCGTGCAGAATCCGGGCTACACCTTC
TRBJ2-5 TRBD2 TRBV2 few CASSEVTSGARGETQYF TGTGCCAGCAGTGAGGTCACTAGCGGGGCGAGGGGAGAGACCCAGTACTTC
TRBJ1-4 - TRBV6-5 - CASRPGHGSEKLFF TGTGCCAGCAGACCGGGACACGGAAGCGAAAAACTGTTTTTT
TRBJ1-2 - TRBV29-1 - CSAAFSRDYGYTF TGCAGCGCAGCCTTTTCTCGGGACTATGGCTACACCTTC
TRBJ2-1 - TRBV5-4 - CASSLVDGDNEQFF TGTGCCAGCAGCTTGGTTGACGGGGACAATGAGCAGTTCTTC
TRBJ2-2 - TRBV24-1 - CATSVLNTGELFF TGTGCCACCAGTGTCTTGAACACCGGGGAGCTGTTTTTT
TRBJ1-6 TRBD1 TRBV5-1 - CASSGGQGYGNSPLHF TGCGCCAGCAGCGGGGGACAGGGGTACGGTAATTCACCCCTCCACTTT
TRBJ1-4 TRBD1 TRBV29-1 - CSVGQGGEKLFF TGCAGCGTGGGACAGGGTGGAGAAAAACTGTTTTTT
TRBJ2-3 TRBD2 TRBV14 few CASSNFSGTSGATDTQYF TGTGCCAGCAGCAATTTTTCCGGGACTAGCGGAGCCACAGATACGCAGTATTTT
TRBJ1-2 - TRBV3-1/TRBV3-2 - CASSRGLPGGYTF TGTGCCAGCAGCCGAGGCCTACCGGGTGGCTACACCTTC
TRBJ1-6 - TRBV4-1 - CASSQDGRPLRGSPLHF TGCGCCAGCAGCCAAGACGGTCGGCCGCTCAGGGGCTCACCCCTCCACTTT
TRBJ2-7 - TRBV11-2 - CASSSIPGSRSSYEQYF TGTGCCAGCAGCTCTATACCGGGATCTCGGAGCTCCTACGAGCAGTACTTC
TRBJ2-3 TRBD2 TRBV16 - CASSPRWTSGGDTQYF TGTGCCAGCAGCCCGCGATGGACTAGCGGGGGGGATACGCAGTATTTT
TRBJ2-1 - TRBV27 - CASSLLGGPYNEQFF TGTGCCAGCAGTTTATTGGGGGGGCCCTACAATGAGCAGTTCTTC
TRBJ1-2 TRBD1 TRBV5-4 - CASARGPSDYGYTF TGTGCCAGCGCCAGGGGGCCCTCTGACTATGGCTACACCTTC
TRBJ1-2 TRBD1 TRBV6-1 - CASSERTGDNYGYTF TGTGCCAGCAGTGAGAGGACAGGGGACAACTATGGCTACACCTTC
TRBJ2-4 - TRBV7-2 - CASSWRGVGDGIQYF TGTGCCAGCAGCTGGAGGGGTGTGGGGGACGGCATTCAGTACTTC
TRBJ2-3 TRBD1 TRBV19 - CASRKTGGGTDTQYF TGTGCCAGTCGGAAGACAGGGGGAGGCACAGATACGCAGTATTTT
TRBJ2-3 - TRBV6-2/TRBV6-3 - CASSAPGLNGPDTQYF TGTGCCAGCAGTGCCCCGGGACTCAACGGCCCAGATACGCAGTATTTT
TRBJ2-1 TRBD2 TRBV3-1/TRBV3-2 - CASSRTSGRSNEQFF TGTGCCAGCAGCCGGACTAGCGGGAGATCTAATGAGCAGTTCTTC
TRBJ2-1 - TRBV9 - CASSAPSGQSSYNEQFF TGTGCCAGCAGCGCGCCGAGCGGTCAAAGCTCCTACAATGAGCAGTTCTTC
TRBJ2-2 TRBD2 TRBV6-5 - CASSFSGTSGTGELFF TGTGCCAGCAGTTTCTCCGGGACTAGCGGCACCGGGGAGCTGTTTTTT
TRBJ2-5 - TRBV9 - CASSVGGSQETQYF TGTGCCAGCAGCGTAGGCGGCAGTCAGGAGACCCAGTACTTC
TRBJ1-1 - TRBV5-6 - CASSRRTVNTEAFF TGTGCCAGCAGCCGGAGGACCGTGAACACTGAAGCTTTCTTT
TRBJ1-4 TRBD1 TRBV6-5 once CASKRARGLGEKLFF TGTGCCAGCAAAAGAGCCAGGGGGCTTGGGGAAAAACTGTTTTTT
TRBJ1-2 - TRBV7-3 - CASSLPGDYGYTF TGTGCCAGCAGCTTACCAGGGGACTATGGCTACACCTTC
TRBJ2-3 - TRBV5-1 - CASSFNAASDTQYF TGCGCCAGCAGCTTCAACGCGGCCTCAGATACGCAGTATTTT
TRBJ2-1 TRBD2 TRBV2 - CASQGGSHEQFF TGTGCCAGCCAGGGCGGGAGCCATGAGCAGTTCTTC